This record covers a single T cell receptor (beta chain). This entry is derived from a study of blood T cell repertoires in COVID-19. Study details: COVID-19 samples, acute and convalescent, were from the United States, Italy and Spain. Sample material is recorded as cDNA or gDNA derived from T cells, B-cell-depleted T cells, or PBMCs.

Looked up from germline, CDR1 is LNHDA and CDR2 is SQIVND (reference sequence). The germline V and J ends were trimmed by 5 bases and 8 bases, with 19 bases remaining between them. CDR3 length: 15 residues. Authors' methods: Amplified reference gene primers provided the basis for estimating nucleated cell counts. Produced via immunoSEQ multiplex PCR; TCRdb's table is partial and in-frame only. From that table come the V and J calls and clone size; the DNA was used to work out D and trimming. Among about 260,000 clones listed, around 87% were seen once. This receptor was taken from a woman aged 55-69 years with COVID-19, enrolled during active disease. Sequenced input: peripheral blood. V and J are TRBV19 and TRBJ2-1; D is possibly TRBD2 (6 bases). CDR3: CASSLGIADTDEQFF. CDR3 nucleotide sequence: TGTGCCAGTAGTCTCGGGATAGCGGATACGGATGAGCAGTTCTTC.